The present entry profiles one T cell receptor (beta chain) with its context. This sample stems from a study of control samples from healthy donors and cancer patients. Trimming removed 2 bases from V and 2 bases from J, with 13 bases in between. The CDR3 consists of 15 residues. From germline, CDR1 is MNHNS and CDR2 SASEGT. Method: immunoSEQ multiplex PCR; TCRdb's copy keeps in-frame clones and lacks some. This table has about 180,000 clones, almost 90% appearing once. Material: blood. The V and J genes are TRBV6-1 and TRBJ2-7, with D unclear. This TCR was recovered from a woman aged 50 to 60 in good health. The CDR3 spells CASSEPGYGTYEQYF. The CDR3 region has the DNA TGTGCCAGCAGTGAACCAGGCTATGGGACCTACGAGCAGTACTTC.